Presented here are 7 T cell receptor beta chains from one specimen sequenced in a study of T cell repertoires in cytomegalovirus infection. Their target antigens are unknown. Each CDR3 protein is one row after TCRdb ran MiXCR on the reads. Here the sample spans around 540,000 distinct CDR3 sequences, 33% being singletons. This sample comprised cultured PBMCs, obtained from culture after CMV antigen stimulation. These receptor sequences come from a human donor in good health (CMV status not recorded). Some clones in this sample may be carry-over from other donors' samples.

This clonotype was seen more than once but under ten times. The rearrangement links TRBV7-6 to TRBJ2-1, with 10 bases fitting TRBD2. CDR3 length equals 15 residues. V lost 4 bases to trimming and J lost 6 bases; unmatched junction nucleotides: 6. Looked up from germline, CDR1 is SGHVS and CDR2 is FNYEAQ. CDR3 amino acids: CASSSPASGGNEQFF. CDR3 in DNA: TGTGCCAGCAGCTCTCCGGCTAGCGGGGGCAATGAGCAGTTCTTC.

The gene calls are TRBV7-9 and TRBJ2-2, with a tentative D call TRBD1 (6 bases). The germline gives CDR1 SEHNR, CDR2 FQNEAQ (reference sequence). The CDR3 runs 14 residues. The V end lost 3 bases, the J end lost 7 bases, and 12 bases lay between the germline ends. CDR3 in amino acids: CASSLQGIGGELFF. The CDR3 nucleotides are TGTGCCAGCAGCTTGCAGGGGATTGGCGGGGAGCTGTTTTTT.

The DNA of the CDR3 is TGTGCCAGCTCACCTCTACAGGTCTCCTATAATTCACCCCTCCACTTT. Amino acids: CASSPLQVSYNSPLHF. The gene calls are TRBV18 and TRBJ1-6; a possible D gene is TRBD1 (5 bases). Germline assignment: CDR1 KGHSH and CDR2 LQKENI. With 3 bases removed from V and 0 bases from J, the gap between germline ends came to 9 bases. The CDR3 contains 16 residues. Using reference TRBV18 and TRBJ1-6 for the parts outside the CDR3, the full variable domain is NAGVMQNPRHLVRRRGQEARLRCSPMKGHSHVYWYRQLPEEGLKFMVYLQKENIIDESGMPKERFSAEFPKEGPSILRIQQVVRGDSAAYFCASSPLQVSYNSPLHFGNGTRLTVT.

This clonotype was detected only a few times. V is TRBV7-2 and J is TRBJ1-2; no clear D gene. This CDR3 is built from 12 residues. The germline V gene has CDR1 SGHTA and CDR2 FQGNSA. Trimming took off 5 bases at V and 0 bases at J, with 4 bases between the two ends. In DNA, the CDR3 is TGTGCCAGCAGCGCAGCTAACTATGGCTACACCTTC. Protein: CASSAANYGYTF.

V is TRBV3-1 and J is TRBJ2-3, with D perhaps matching TRBD2 (6 bases). Germline lookup yields CDR1 LGHDT and CDR2 YNNKEL (reference sequence). The ends were cut back, 0 bases at V and 1 base at J, with 17 bases in the middle. The length of the CDR3 is 18 residues. The DNA of the CDR3 is TGTGCCAGCAGCCAAGATAGTAGCGGTATTGGGGGCACAGATACGCAGTATTTT. Amino acids: CASSQDSSGIGGTDTQYF.

In its sample, this clonotype was seen many times. The V gene is TRBV7-8, the J gene TRBJ2-1; D remains ambiguous. The CDR3 has 15 residues. Germline CDR1 and CDR2: SGHVS and FQNEAQ. V was shortened by 5 bases and J by 2 bases, with 13 bases between the two germline ends. CDR3 bases: TGTGCCAGCAGCCACCGGACCCGTACCTACAATGAGCAGTTCTTC. As protein: CASSHRTRTYNEQFF.

This clonotype showed up just a few times. The rearrangement links TRBV5-5 to TRBJ1-1; D not certain. The CDR3 consists of 14 residues. Germline V lookup: CDR1 SGHKS, CDR2 YYEKEE (reference sequence). V was clipped by 0 bases and J by 1 base, with 7 bases between them. The CDR3 coding sequence is TGTGCCAGCAGCTTGGATGCTTGGAACACTGAAGCTTTCTTT. The encoded protein is CASSLDAWNTEAFF.